A selection of T cell receptor beta chains follows, all from one sample in a study of cytomegalovirus exposure and HLA in healthy donors. Repertoires were generated with immunoSEQ multiplex PCR, while TCRdb's copy carries only in-frame clones and drops some. The table shows 90,000 to 100,000 clones, with over 75% occurring only once. Sequenced: PBMCs. The receptors derive from a man in his fifties in good health and CMV-seronegative. CDR3s include the opening cysteine and the closing phenylalanine or tryptophan. D genes are given only for firm matches. Size values are once, few and many counts, or a class for expanded clones, and some rows have none.

TRBD2	TRBJ2-2	once	TRBV4-2	TGTGCCAGCAGCCAAGGGCCAGCGGGGGAGAGCACCGGGGAGCTGTTTTTT	CASSQGPAGESTGELFF
TRBD1	TRBJ1-6	-	TRBV5-6	TGTGCCAGCAGCACGAGGACAGGGAGGGTTAGCTTT	CASSTRTGRVSF
-	TRBJ2-1	-	TRBV20-1	TGCAGTGCTAGGAGGGAGCAGTTCTTC	CSARREQFF
TRBD2	TRBJ2-5	-	TRBV5-1	TGCGCCAGCAGCTTGGACGGGGGGAGGCCGGGGGAGACCCAGTACTTC	CASSLDGGRPGETQYF
-	TRBJ2-2	-	TRBV7-9	TGTGCCAGCAGCCTCACCGGGGAGCTGTTTTTT	CASSLTGELFF
TRBD2	TRBJ2-1	-	TRBV5-4	TGTGCCAGCTCCCCCTTAGCGGGAGAAGTTCATGAGCAGTTCTTC	CASSPLAGEVHEQFF
TRBD1	TRBJ2-1	-	TRBV15	TGTGCCACCAGCAGATTCCGGGACAGGGGGCTTAATGAGCAGTTCTTC	CATSRFRDRGLNEQFF
TRBD1	TRBJ1-5	-	TRBV28	TGTGCCAGCACTAGTTTAATGGGACAGGGAAGTAATAGTCAGCCCCAGCATTTT	CASTSLMGQGSNSQPQHF
TRBD2	TRBJ2-7	-	TRBV5-5	TGTGCCAGCAGCCCAGGGACTAGCGGGATATACGAGCAGTACTTC	CASSPGTSGIYEQYF
TRBD2	TRBJ2-5	-	TRBV5-1	TGCGCCAGCAGCTTGGGGGGACTAGCGGGACAAGAGACCCAGTACTTC	CASSLGGLAGQETQYF